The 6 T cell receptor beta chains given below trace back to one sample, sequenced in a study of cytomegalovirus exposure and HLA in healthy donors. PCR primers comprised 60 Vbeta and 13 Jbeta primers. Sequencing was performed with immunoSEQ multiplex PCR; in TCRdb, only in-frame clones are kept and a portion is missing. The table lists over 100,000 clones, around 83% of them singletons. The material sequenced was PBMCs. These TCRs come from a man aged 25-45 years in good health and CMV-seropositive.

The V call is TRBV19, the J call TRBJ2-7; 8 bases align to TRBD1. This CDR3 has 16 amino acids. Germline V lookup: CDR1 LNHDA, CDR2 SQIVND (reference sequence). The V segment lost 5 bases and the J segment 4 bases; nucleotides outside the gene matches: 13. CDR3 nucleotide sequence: TGTGCCAGTAGTCTTCTCGAAGGACAGGGAAGGTACGAGCAGTACTTC. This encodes CASSLLEGQGRYEQYF.

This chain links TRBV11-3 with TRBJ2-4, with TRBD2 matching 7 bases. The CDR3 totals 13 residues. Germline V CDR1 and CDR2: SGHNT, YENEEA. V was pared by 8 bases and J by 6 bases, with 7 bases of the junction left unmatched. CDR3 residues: CASGREAGNIQYF. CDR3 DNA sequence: TGTGCCAGCGGACGGGAGGCCGGAAACATTCAGTACTTC.

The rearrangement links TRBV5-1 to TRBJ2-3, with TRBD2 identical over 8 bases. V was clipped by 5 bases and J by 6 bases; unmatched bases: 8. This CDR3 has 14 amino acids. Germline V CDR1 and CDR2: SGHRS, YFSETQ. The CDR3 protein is CASSAQRGLDTQYF. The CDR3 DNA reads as TGCGCCAGCAGTGCCCAGCGGGGGTTGGATACGCAGTATTTT.

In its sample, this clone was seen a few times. CDR3 in DNA: TGTGCCACCAGTCGAAAGTCCGTACTGGTGGTGGATGAGCAGTTCTTC. This gives the protein CATSRKSVLVVDEQFF. The rearrangement uses TRBV15 and TRBJ2-1, with unresolved D. The CDR3 runs 16 residues. Deletions cut 6 bases from V and 8 bases from J, with 23 bases between. Germline CDR1 and CDR2: LNHNV and YYDKDF (reference sequence).

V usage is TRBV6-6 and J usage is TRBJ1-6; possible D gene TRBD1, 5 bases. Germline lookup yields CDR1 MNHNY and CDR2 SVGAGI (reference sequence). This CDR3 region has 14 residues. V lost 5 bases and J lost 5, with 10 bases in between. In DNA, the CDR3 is TGTGCCAGCAGTCCTGACAGTAATAATTCACCCCTCCACTTT. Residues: CASSPDSNNSPLHF.

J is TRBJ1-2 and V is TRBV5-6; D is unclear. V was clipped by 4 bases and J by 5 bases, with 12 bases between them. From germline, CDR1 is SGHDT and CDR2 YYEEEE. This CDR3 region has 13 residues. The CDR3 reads CASSRTELYGYTF. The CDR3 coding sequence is TGTGCCAGCAGCCGGACTGAGCTTTATGGCTACACCTTC.